This TCR beta chain was profiled in a study of graft-versus-host responses after intestinal transplantation. Study-wide results and limits: GvH clones were found in recipient marrow; some appeared first in ileum or blood.

Profiling relied on immunoSEQ multiplex PCR, and the TCRdb table lists in-frame clones only, not all of them. The table has about 85,000 clones, around 93% seen once. The CDR3 length is 15 residues. Germline V gene lookup returns CDR1 ENHRY and CDR2 SYGVKD. V dropped 6 bases and J dropped 0; count of bases not matched to a gene: 6. With regard to this clone: Antigen unknown.

This specimen was unstimulated CD8+ T cells sorted from spleen or lymph node cells, taken before transplant. V is TRBV10-3 and J is TRBJ1-2; 8 bases are a match to TRBD1. The sequence derives from a human donor who was the organ donor for an intestinal transplant. The CDR3 loop is CAISRDRKANYGYTF. For the CDR3, the DNA is TGTGCCATCAGCCGGGACAGGAAGGCTAACTATGGCTACACCTTC.